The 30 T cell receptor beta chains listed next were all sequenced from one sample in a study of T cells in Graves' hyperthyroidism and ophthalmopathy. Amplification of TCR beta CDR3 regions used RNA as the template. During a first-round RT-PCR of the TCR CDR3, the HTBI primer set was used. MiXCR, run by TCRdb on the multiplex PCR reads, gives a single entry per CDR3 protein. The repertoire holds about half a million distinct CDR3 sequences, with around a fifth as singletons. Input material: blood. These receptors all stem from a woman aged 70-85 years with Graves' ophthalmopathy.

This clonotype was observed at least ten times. The CDR3 is CASSEAAAGPFGYTF. In DNA, the CDR3 is TGTGCCAGCAGTGAAGCGGCGGCAGGGCCGTTTGGCTACACCTTC. The gene calls are TRBV2 and TRBJ1-2; tentative D call: TRBD1 (5 bases). The germline V gene encodes CDR1 SNHLY and CDR2 FYNNEI. V was clipped by 0 bases and J by 7 bases, with 15 bases between them. The CDR3 length is 15 residues.

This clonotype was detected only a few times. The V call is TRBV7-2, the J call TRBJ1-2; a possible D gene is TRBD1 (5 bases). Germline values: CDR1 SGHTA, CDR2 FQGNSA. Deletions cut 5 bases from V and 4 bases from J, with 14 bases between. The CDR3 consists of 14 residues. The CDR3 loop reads CASSPEWGFYGYTF. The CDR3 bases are TGTGCCAGCAGCCCAGAGTGGGGCTTCTATGGCTACACCTTC.

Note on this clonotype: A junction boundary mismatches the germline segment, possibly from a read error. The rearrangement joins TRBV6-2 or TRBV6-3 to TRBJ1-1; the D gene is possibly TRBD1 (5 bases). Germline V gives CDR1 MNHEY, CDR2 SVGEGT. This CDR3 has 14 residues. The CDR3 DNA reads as TGTGTCAGCACTATACTCCAGGGGAACACTGAAGCTTTCTTT. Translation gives CVSTILQGNTEAFF.

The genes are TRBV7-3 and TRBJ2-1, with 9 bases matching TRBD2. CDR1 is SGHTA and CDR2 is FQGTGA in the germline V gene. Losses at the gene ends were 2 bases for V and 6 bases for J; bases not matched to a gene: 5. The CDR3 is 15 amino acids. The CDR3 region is CASSLAGGSGNEQFF. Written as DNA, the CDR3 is TGTGCCAGCAGCTTAGCGGGAGGGTCGGGCAATGAGCAGTTCTTC.

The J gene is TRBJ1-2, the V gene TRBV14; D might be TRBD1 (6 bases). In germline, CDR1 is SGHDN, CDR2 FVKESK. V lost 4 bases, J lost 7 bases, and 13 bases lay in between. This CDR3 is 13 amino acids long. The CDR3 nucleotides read TGTGCCAGCAGCCCCTCGGGGGCGGGTGGCTACACCTTC. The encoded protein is CASSPSGAGGYTF.

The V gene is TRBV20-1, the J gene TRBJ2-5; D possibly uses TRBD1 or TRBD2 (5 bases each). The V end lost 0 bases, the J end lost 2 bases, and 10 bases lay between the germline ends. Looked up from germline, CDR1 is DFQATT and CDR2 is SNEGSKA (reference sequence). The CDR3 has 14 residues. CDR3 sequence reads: CSARDPGPQETQYF. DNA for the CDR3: TGCAGTGCTAGAGACCCGGGGCCACAAGAGACCCAGTACTTC.

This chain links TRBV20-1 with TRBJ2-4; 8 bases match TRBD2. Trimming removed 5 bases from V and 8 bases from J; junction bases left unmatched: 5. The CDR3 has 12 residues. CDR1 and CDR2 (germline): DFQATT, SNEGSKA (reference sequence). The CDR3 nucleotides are TGCAGTGCTGCGGGACTAGGGCACATTCAGTACTTC. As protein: CSAAGLGHIQYF.

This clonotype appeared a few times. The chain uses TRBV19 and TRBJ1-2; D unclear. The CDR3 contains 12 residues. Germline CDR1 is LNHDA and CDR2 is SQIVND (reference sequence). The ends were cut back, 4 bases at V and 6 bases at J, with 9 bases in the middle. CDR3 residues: CASSNRVHGYTF. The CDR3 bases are TGTGCCAGTAGTAATAGGGTCCATGGCTACACCTTC.

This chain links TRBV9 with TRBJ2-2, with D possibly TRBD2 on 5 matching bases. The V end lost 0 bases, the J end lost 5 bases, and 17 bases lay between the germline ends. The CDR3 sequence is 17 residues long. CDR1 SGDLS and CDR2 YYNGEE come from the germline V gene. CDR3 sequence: CASSVGAVSRGTGELFF. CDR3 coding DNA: TGTGCCAGCAGCGTAGGGGCGGTGTCAAGAGGGACCGGGGAGCTGTTTTTT.

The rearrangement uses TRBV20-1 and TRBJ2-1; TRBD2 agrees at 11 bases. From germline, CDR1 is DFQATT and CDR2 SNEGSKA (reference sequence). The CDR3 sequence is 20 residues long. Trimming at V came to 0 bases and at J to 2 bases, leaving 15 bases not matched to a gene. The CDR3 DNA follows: TGCAGTGCTAGAGATCTAGTAAGGGGACTAGCGGATATCCCCTACAATGAGCAGTTCTTC. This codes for CSARDLVRGLADIPYNEQFF.

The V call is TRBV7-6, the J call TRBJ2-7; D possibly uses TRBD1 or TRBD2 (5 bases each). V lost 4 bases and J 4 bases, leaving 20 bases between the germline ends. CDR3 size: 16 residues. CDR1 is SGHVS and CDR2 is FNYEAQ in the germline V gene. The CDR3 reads CASSSKPGPGLYEQYF. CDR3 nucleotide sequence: TGTGCCAGCAGCTCCAAGCCGGGACCCGGGTTGTACGAGCAGTACTTC.

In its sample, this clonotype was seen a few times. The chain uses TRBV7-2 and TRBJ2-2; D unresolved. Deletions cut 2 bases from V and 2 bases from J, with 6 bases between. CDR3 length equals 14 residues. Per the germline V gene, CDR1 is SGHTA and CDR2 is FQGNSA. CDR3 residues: CASSLPPNTGELFF. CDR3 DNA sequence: TGTGCCAGCAGCTTACCTCCAAACACCGGGGAGCTGTTTTTT. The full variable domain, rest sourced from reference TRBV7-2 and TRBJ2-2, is GAGVSQSPSNKVTEKGKDVELRCDPISGHTALYWYRQSLGQGLEFLIYFQGNSAPDKSGLPSDRFSAERTGGSVSTLTIQRTQQEDSAVYLCASSLPPNTGELFFGEGSRLTVL.

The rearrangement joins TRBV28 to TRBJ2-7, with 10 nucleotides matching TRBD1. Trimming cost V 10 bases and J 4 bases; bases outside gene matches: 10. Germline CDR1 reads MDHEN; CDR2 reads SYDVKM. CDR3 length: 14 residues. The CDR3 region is CAISGTGEGYEQYF. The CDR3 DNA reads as TGTGCCATTTCGGGGACAGGGGAAGGGTACGAGCAGTACTTC.

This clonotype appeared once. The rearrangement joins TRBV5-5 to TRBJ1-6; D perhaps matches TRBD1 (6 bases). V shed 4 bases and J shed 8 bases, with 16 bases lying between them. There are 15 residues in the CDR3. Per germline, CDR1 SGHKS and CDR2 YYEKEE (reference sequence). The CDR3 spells CASSAPGTPDSPLHF. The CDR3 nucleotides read TGTGCCAGCAGCGCGCCCGGGACACCCGATTCACCCCTCCACTTT.

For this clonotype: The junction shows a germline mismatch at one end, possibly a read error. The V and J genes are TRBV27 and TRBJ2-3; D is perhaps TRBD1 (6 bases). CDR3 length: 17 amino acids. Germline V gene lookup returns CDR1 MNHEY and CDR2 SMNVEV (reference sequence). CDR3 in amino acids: CACSFFRGRGNTDTQYF. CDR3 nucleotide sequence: TGTGCCTGCAGTTTTTTCAGGGGCCGCGGTAATACAGATACGCAGTATTTT.

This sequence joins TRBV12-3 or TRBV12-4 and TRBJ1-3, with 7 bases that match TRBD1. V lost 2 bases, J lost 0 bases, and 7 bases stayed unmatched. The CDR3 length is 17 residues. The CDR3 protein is CASSLRAGGPSGNTIYF. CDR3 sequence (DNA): TGTGCCAGCAGTTTACGGGCAGGGGGGCCCTCTGGAAACACCATATATTTT.

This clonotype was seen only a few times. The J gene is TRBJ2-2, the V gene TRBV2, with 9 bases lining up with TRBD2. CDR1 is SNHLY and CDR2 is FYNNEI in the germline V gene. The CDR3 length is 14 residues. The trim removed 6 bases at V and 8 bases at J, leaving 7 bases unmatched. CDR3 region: CASSLAGRSGELFF. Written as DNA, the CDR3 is TGTGCCAGCAGCCTAGCGGGACGTTCGGGGGAGCTGTTTTTT.

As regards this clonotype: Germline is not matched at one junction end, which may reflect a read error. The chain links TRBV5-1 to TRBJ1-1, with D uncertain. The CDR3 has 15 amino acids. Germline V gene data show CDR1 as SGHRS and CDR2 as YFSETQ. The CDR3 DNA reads TGCGCCAGCAGCTTGGGGCGGGTGGCGAACGCTGAAGCTTTCTTT. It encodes CASSLGRVANAEAFF. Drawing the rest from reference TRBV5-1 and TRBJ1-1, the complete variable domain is KAGVTQTPRYLIKTRGQQVTLSCSPISGHRSVSWYQQTPGQGLQFLFEYFSETQRNKGNFPGRFSGRQFSNSRSEMNVSTLELGDSALYLCASSLGRVANAEAFFGQGTRLTVV.

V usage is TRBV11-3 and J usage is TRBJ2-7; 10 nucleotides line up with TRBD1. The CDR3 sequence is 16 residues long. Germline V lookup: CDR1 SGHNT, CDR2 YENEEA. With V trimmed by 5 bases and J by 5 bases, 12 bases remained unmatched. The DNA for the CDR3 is TGTGCCAGCAGCCCCCACCCTGGGACAGGGGTGCACGAGCAGTACTTC. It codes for CASSPHPGTGVHEQYF.

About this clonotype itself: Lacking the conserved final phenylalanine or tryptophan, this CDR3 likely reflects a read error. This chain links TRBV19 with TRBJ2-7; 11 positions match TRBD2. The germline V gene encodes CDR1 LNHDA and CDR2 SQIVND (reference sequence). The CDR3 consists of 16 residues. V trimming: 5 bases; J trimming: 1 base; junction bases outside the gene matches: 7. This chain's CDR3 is CASSPRLAGGSYEQYS. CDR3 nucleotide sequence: TGTGCCAGTAGTCCCCGGCTAGCGGGGGGTTCCTACGAGCAGTACTCC.

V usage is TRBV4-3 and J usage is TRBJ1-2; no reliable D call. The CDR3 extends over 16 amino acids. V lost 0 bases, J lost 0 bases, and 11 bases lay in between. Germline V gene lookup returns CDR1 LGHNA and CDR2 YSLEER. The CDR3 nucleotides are TGCGCCAGCAGCCAAGAGACAAGGGTTGCTAACTATGGCTACACCTTC. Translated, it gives CASSQETRVANYGYTF.

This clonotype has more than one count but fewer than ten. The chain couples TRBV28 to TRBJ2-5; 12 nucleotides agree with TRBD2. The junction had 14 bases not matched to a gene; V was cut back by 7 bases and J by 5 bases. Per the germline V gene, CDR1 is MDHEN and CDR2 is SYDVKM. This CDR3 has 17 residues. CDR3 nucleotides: TGTGCCAGCAACCCCGGTCGTGGACTAGCGGGAAGGGAGACCCAGTACTTC. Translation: CASNPGRGLAGRETQYF.

CDR3 nucleotide sequence: TGTGCCAGCAGTTACGACAGGGCCGAGCAGTACTTC. Its translation is CASSYDRAEQYF. The chain carries TRBV25-1 and TRBJ2-7; 7 nucleotides align to TRBD1. The CDR3 totals 12 residues. Looked up from germline, CDR1 is MGHDK and CDR2 is SYGVNS. Unmatched junction bases numbered 4, after V lost 5 bases and J lost 6 bases.

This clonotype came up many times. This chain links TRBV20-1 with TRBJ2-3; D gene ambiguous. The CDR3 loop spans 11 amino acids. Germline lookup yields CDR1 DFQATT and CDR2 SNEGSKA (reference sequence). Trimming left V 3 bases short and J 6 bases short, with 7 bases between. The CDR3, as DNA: TGCAGTGCTAGGGGGATGGATACGCAGTATTTT. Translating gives CSARGMDTQYF.

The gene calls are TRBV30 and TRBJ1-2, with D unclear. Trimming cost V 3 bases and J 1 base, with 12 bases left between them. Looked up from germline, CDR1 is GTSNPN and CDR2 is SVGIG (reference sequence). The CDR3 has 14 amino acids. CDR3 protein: CAWRTRGFNYGYTF. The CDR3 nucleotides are TGTGCCTGGAGAACACGAGGGTTTAACTATGGCTACACCTTC.

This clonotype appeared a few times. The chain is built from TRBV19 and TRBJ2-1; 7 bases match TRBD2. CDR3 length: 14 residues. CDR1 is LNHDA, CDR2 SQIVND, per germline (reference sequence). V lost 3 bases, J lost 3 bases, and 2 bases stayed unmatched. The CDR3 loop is CASSMSGIYNEQFF. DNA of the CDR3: TGTGCCAGTAGTATGAGCGGGATCTACAATGAGCAGTTCTTC.

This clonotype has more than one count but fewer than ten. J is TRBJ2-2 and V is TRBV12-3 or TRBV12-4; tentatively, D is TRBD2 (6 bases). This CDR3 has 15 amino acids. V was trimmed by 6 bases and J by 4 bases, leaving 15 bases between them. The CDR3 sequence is CASSRPIAVTGELFF. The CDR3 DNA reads TGTGCCAGCAGCCGGCCCATAGCGGTCACCGGGGAGCTGTTTTTT.

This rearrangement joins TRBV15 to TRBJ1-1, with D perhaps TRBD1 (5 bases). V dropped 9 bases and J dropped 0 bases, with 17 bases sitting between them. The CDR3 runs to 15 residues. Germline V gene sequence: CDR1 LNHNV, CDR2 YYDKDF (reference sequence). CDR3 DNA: TGTGCCACTAGTAGGGACCGAATTATGAACACTGAAGCTTTCTTT. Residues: CATSRDRIMNTEAFF.

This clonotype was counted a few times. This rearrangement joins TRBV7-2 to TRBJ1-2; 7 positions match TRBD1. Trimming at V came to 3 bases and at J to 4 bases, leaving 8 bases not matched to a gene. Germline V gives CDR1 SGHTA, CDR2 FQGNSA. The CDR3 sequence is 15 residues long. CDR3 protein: CASSFPGQPGYGYTF. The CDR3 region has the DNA TGTGCCAGCAGCTTTCCGGGACAGCCTGGCTATGGCTACACCTTC. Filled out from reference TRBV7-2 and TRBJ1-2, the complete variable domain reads GAGVSQSPSNKVTEKGKDVELRCDPISGHTALYWYRQSLGQGLEFLIYFQGNSAPDKSGLPSDRFSAERTGGSVSTLTIQRTQQEDSAVYLCASSFPGQPGYGYTFGSGTRLTVV.

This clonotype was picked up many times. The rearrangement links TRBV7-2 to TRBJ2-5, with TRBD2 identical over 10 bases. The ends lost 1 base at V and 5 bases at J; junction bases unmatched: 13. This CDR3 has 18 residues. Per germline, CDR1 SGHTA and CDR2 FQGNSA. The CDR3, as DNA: TGTGCCAGCAGCTTAGGAGGTGTAGCGGGAGGCTTCGGGGAGACCCAGTACTTC. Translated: CASSLGGVAGGFGETQYF. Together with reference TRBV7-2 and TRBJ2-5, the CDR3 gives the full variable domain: GAGVSQSPSNKVTEKGKDVELRCDPISGHTALYWYRQSLGQGLEFLIYFQGNSAPDKSGLPSDRFSAERTGGSVSTLTIQRTQQEDSAVYLCASSLGGVAGGFGETQYFGPGTRLLVL.